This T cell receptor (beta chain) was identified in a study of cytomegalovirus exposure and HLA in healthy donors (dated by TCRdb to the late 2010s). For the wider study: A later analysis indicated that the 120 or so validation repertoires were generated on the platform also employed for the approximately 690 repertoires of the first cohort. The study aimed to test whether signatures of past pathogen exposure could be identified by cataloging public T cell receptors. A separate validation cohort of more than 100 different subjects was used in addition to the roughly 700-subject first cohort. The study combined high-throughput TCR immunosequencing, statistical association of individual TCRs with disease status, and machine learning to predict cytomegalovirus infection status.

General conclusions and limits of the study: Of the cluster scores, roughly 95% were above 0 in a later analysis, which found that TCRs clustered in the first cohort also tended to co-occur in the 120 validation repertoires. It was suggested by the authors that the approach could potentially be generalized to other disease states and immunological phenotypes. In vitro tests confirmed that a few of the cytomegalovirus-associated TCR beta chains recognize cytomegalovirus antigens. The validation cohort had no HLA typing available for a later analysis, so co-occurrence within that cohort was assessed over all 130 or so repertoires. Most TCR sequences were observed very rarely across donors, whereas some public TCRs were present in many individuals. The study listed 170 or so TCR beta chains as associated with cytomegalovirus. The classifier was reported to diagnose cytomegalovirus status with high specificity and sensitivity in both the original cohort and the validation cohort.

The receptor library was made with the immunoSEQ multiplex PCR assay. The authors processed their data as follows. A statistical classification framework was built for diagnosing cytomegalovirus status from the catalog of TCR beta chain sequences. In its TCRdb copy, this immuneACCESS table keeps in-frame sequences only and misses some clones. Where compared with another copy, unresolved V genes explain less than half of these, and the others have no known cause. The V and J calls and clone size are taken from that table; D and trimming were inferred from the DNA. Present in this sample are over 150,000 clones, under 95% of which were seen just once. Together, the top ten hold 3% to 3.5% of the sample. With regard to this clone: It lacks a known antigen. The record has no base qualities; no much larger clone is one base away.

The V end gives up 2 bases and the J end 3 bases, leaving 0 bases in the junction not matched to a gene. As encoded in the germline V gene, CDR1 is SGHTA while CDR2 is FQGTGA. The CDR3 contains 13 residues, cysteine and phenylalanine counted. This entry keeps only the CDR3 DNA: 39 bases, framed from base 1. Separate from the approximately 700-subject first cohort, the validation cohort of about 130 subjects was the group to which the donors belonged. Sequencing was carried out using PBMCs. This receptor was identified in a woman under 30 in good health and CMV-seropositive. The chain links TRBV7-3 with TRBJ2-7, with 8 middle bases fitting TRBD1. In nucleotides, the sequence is TGTGCCAGCAGCTTAGACAGGGGCTACGAGCAGTACTTC. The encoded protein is CASSLDRGYEQYF.